These 32 T cell receptor beta chains were sequenced from one sample in a study of Graves' ophthalmopathy and Graves' hyperthyroidism. Using RNA transcripts, the TCR beta CDR3 regions were amplified. Second-round multiplex PCR followed a first-round RT-PCR using HTBI primers. TCRdb recomputed calls from the multiplex PCR reads with MiXCR, one row per CDR3 protein. The sample shows approximately 1.2 million distinct CDR3 sequences, about 36% of them seen only once. The sequencing input was peripheral blood or thyroid tissue (not recorded which). These receptors were collected from an adult man with Graves' hyperthyroidism.

This clonotype was counted between two and nine times. The J gene is TRBJ2-5, the V gene TRBV28; D may be TRBD2 (7 bases). The CDR3 runs to 16 residues. Germline-derived CDR1 and CDR2 are MDHEN and SYDVKM. Trimming pared 7 bases from V and 5 bases from J, leaving 23 bases between. DNA for the CDR3: TGTGCCAGCACCCTCGGGGGGCATCCAGGGAGGGAGACCCAGTACTTC. Encoded protein: CASTLGGHPGRETQYF.

This chain joins TRBV7-2 and TRBJ1-4, with 12 bases lining up with TRBD1. The CDR3 spans 17 residues. CDR1 is SGHTA, CDR2 FQGNSA, per germline. Trimming removed 1 base from V and 8 bases from J; junction bases left unmatched: 8. CDR3 in amino acids: CASSLGSGTGGHEKLFF. The CDR3 DNA reads as TGTGCCAGCAGCTTAGGCTCTGGGACAGGGGGCCACGAAAAACTGTTTTTT. The full variable domain, its missing parts supplied by reference TRBV7-2 and TRBJ1-4, is GAGVSQSPSNKVTEKGKDVELRCDPISGHTALYWYRQSLGQGLEFLIYFQGNSAPDKSGLPSDRFSAERTGGSVSTLTIQRTQQEDSAVYLCASSLGSGTGGHEKLFFGSGTQLSVL.

This clonotype was seen at least ten times. The chain uses TRBV5-1 and TRBJ2-2, with a tentative D call TRBD1 (5 bases). V was clipped by 2 bases and J by 1 base, with 9 bases between them. The CDR3 runs 15 residues. From germline, CDR1 is SGHRS and CDR2 YFSETQ. The CDR3 spells CASSFGRENTGELFF. The DNA for the CDR3 is TGCGCCAGCAGCTTTGGCAGGGAGAACACCGGGGAGCTGTTTTTT.

The chain joins TRBV7-2 to TRBJ2-4; tentatively, D is TRBD1 or TRBD2 (5 bases each). Trimming left V 1 base short and J 2 bases short, with 9 bases between. The CDR3 totals 15 residues. Germline CDR1 reads SGHTA; CDR2 reads FQGNSA. CDR3 in amino acids: CASSLDRDPKNIQYF. The CDR3, as DNA: TGTGCCAGCAGCTTAGACCGGGACCCCAAAAACATTCAGTACTTC.

Many counts were recorded for this clonotype. V usage is TRBV30 and J usage is TRBJ2-5; D gene unclear. Germline loops: CDR1 GTSNPN, CDR2 SVGIG (reference sequence). V was pared by 0 bases and J by 6 bases, with 2 bases between. This CDR3 is built from 10 residues. The CDR3 DNA sequence: TGTGCCTGGAGTGTGAAGACCCAGTACTTC. This encodes CAWSVKTQYF.

J is TRBJ2-5 and V is TRBV9, with D tentatively TRBD1 or TRBD2 (6 bases each). The germline V gene has CDR1 SGDLS and CDR2 YYNGEE. This CDR3 has 14 amino acids. V was trimmed by 3 bases and J by 2 bases, leaving 11 bases between them. The CDR3 loop reads CASSEQGTQETQYF. The CDR3 DNA is TGTGCCAGCAGCGAGCAGGGGACTCAAGAGACCCAGTACTTC. The full variable domain, in which reference TRBV9 and TRBJ2-5 provide the parts outside the CDR3, is DSGVTQTPKHLITATGQRVTLRCSPRSGDLSVYWYQQSLDQGLQFLIQYYNGEERAKGNILERFSAQQFPDLHSELNLSSLELGDSALYFCASSEQGTQETQYFGPGTRLLVL.

This clonotype came up a few times. This chain uses TRBV29-1 with TRBJ2-2; D possibly matches TRBD1 or TRBD2 (5 bases each). Trimming took 7 bases from V and 4 from J, leaving 13 bases between them. Germline V gene sequence: CDR1 SQVTM, CDR2 ANQGSEA. The CDR3 sequence is 13 residues long. The chain's CDR3 is CSAEGPSTGELFF. Written as DNA, the CDR3 is TGCAGCGCTGAGGGGCCAAGCACCGGGGAGCTGTTTTTT.

The chain has TRBV5-4 and TRBJ1-1; no clear D gene. From germline, CDR1 is SGHNT and CDR2 YYREEE (reference sequence). This CDR3 region has 12 residues. Trimming pared 0 bases from V and 8 bases from J, leaving 8 bases between. CDR3 protein: CASSLVQREAFF. Written as DNA, the CDR3 is TGTGCCAGCAGCTTGGTGCAGAGAGAAGCTTTCTTT.

This clonotype occurred many times. The chain is built from TRBV15 and TRBJ2-7; D gene ambiguous. V dropped 0 bases and J dropped 2 bases, with 11 bases sitting between them. This CDR3 has 15 amino acids. Germline V CDR1 and CDR2: LNHNV, YYDKDF (reference sequence). The CDR3 DNA sequence: TGTGCCACCAGCAGAGATATCAGTACGGCCTACGAGCAGTACTTC. Amino acid sequence: CATSRDISTAYEQYF.

The J gene is TRBJ2-3, the V gene TRBV29-1; no firm D call. Germline-derived CDR1 and CDR2 are SQVTM and ANQGSEA. The CDR3 sequence is 14 residues long. V was clipped by 0 bases and J by 2 bases, with 9 bases between them. CDR3 DNA: TGCAGCGTTGAAGATCTGTCTCCCACAGATACGCAGTATTTT. Encoded protein: CSVEDLSPTDTQYF.

This clonotype was observed at least ten times. This chain links TRBV10-3 with TRBJ1-3; 10 nucleotides match TRBD1. V was pared by 6 bases and J by 7 bases, with 6 bases of the junction left unmatched. The CDR3 spans 14 residues. Germline values: CDR1 ENHRY, CDR2 SYGVKD. The CDR3 DNA is TGTGCCATCAGCCCGGGGACAGGGGAGAACACCATATATTTT. As protein: CAISPGTGENTIYF.

In the case of this clonotype: One end of the junction is discordant with germline, which a read error may explain. The chain combines TRBV7-9 with TRBJ2-7; 7 nucleotides line up with TRBD1. Germline values: CDR1 SEHNR, CDR2 FQNEAQ (reference sequence). The CDR3 has 11 residues. The CDR3 bases are TGCGCCAGCAGCACCCCAGGGGGGCAGTACTTC. Its translation is CASSTPGGQYF.

This clonotype has more than one count but fewer than ten. The V and J genes are TRBV6-5 and TRBJ2-7, with D possibly TRBD2 on 6 matching bases. Germline-derived CDR1 and CDR2 are MNHEY and SVGAGI. The ends were cut back, 7 bases at V and 0 bases at J, with 13 bases in the middle. CDR3 length: 14 residues. CDR3 loop: CASNQRTNSYEQYF. CDR3 nucleotide sequence: TGTGCCAGCAACCAACGGACTAACTCCTACGAGCAGTACTTC.

This clonotype was observed at least ten times. The J gene is TRBJ2-2, the V gene TRBV7-2, with D hard to call. The CDR3 is 15 residues long. CDR1 is SGHTA and CDR2 is FQGNSA in the germline V gene. Trimming took off 5 bases at V and 3 bases at J, with 13 bases between the two ends. As DNA, the CDR3 is TGTGCCAGCAGCGGTAGATTGGGGTACACCGGGGAGCTGTTTTTT. Translation: CASSGRLGYTGELFF.

This chain uses TRBV2 with TRBJ2-5; D perhaps matches TRBD1 (6 bases). This CDR3 comprises 14 residues. Germline V lookup: CDR1 SNHLY, CDR2 FYNNEI. Trimming left V 3 bases short and J 2 bases short, with 10 bases between. The CDR3 nucleotides are TGTGCCAGCAGTGACGAGACAGGACAAGAGACCCAGTACTTC. Amino acid sequence: CASSDETGQETQYF. The complete variable domain, with remaining parts taken from reference TRBV2 and TRBJ2-5, reads EPEVTQTPSHQVTQMGQEVILRCVPISNHLYFYWYRQILGQKVEFLVSFYNNEISEKSEIFDDQFSVERPDGSNFTLKIRSTKLEDSAMYFCASSDETGQETQYFGPGTRLLVL.

Of note for this clonotype: Since a much larger clone is just one base distant, this may be a read error. J is TRBJ1-6 and V is TRBV11-3; 7 bases map to TRBD1. CDR3 size: 15 residues. Germline V gene sequence: CDR1 SGHNT, CDR2 YENEEA. The CDR3 DNA follows: TGTGCCAGCAGCTGGGGACAGAATTATAATTCACCCCCCCACTTT. Translating it yields CASSWGQNYNSPPHF.

This chain links TRBV5-1 with TRBJ2-5, with no clear D. CDR1 and CDR2 (germline): SGHRS, YFSETQ. Trimming removed 0 bases at V and 1 base at J, with 13 bases between. The CDR3 length is 16 residues. For the CDR3, the DNA is TGCGCCAGCAGCTTGGCTGGGCGGCGGATCCAAGAGACCCAGTACTTC. Translated, it gives CASSLAGRRIQETQYF.

About this clonotype itself: A much bigger clone sits one base away, suggesting this may be a read error. V is TRBV12-3 or TRBV12-4 and J is TRBJ1-2, with D hard to call. The CDR3 has 13 amino acids. Trimming shortened V by 6 bases and J by 4 bases, and 12 bases separated the two germline ends. CDR3 region: CASSHTVPYGYTF. The DNA for the CDR3 is TGTGCCAGCAGCCATACAGTACCCTATGGCTACACCTTC.

The CDR3 reads CASSVDGSGANVLTF. The CDR3 DNA sequence: TGTGCCAGCAGCGTAGATGGGTCAGGGGCCAACGTCCTGACTTTC. The rearrangement links TRBV9 to TRBJ2-6; D call uncertain. V lost 0 bases, J lost 4 bases, and 8 bases lay in between. Germline CDR1 is SGDLS and CDR2 is YYNGEE. This CDR3 comprises 15 residues.

Ten or more counts support this clonotype. This rearrangement joins TRBV7-8 to TRBJ2-7; 8 nucleotides line up with TRBD1. This CDR3 comprises 14 residues. CDR1 SGHVS and CDR2 FQNEAQ come from the germline V gene. The V segment lost 5 bases and the J segment 7 bases; nucleotides outside the gene matches: 10. CDR3 sequence reads: CASSPLQGVKEQYF. In DNA form, the CDR3 reads TGTGCCAGCAGCCCATTACAGGGGGTGAAAGAGCAGTACTTC.

In DNA, the CDR3 is TGTGCCAGCAGCCTAGGCCCGGGCAAATATGGCTACACCTTC. Translation: CASSLGPGKYGYTF. The chain uses TRBV7-3 and TRBJ1-2; no reliable D call. Trimming stripped 5 bases from V and 5 bases from J, with 15 bases between. CDR3 length: 14 amino acids. Germline CDR1 and CDR2: SGHTA and FQGTGA.

DNA of the CDR3: TGTGCCAGCAGTCCAAGGACAGGGGATGGAGCTAATGAAAAACTGTTTTTT. Its translation: CASSPRTGDGANEKLFF. This chain links TRBV27 with TRBJ1-4, with 9 bases aligning to TRBD1. V gave up 5 bases and J gave up 3 bases; unmatched junction bases: 10. This CDR3 region has 17 residues. CDR1 is MNHEY, CDR2 SMNVEV, per germline (reference sequence).

This clonotype has at least ten counts. The V and J genes are TRBV2 and TRBJ1-5; D is ambiguous. Trimming removed 6 bases from V and 4 bases from J, with 10 bases in between. This CDR3 has 13 amino acids. Germline V lookup: CDR1 SNHLY, CDR2 FYNNEI. DNA for the CDR3: TGTGCCAGCAGAAGGCGTGTTAATCAGCCCCAGCATTTT. This encodes CASRRRVNQPQHF.

With regard to this clonotype: Possible read error: a much larger clone is one base away. The V call is TRBV10-3, the J call TRBJ1-5; possibly TRBD1 for D (5 bases). The V and J ends lost 5 bases and 6 bases respectively, with 14 bases between them. Per germline, CDR1 ENHRY and CDR2 SYGVKD. The CDR3 is made up of 14 amino acids. CDR3 residues: CAISYSGGSQPQHF. DNA for the CDR3: TGTGCCATCAGTTACTCTGGGGGAAGTCAGCCCCAGCATTTT.

This clonotype was seen repeatedly, ten times or more. The junction departs from germline at one end; a sequencing error may be responsible. The chain carries TRBV2 and TRBJ2-5; D gene ambiguous. Germline V gene lookup returns CDR1 SNHLY and CDR2 FYNNEI. This CDR3 contains 9 residues. CDR3 loop: CASSDKGCF. In DNA form, the CDR3 reads TGTGCCAGCAGTGACAAAGGGTGCTTC. Supplemented by reference TRBV2 and TRBJ2-5, the full variable domain reads EPEVTQTPSHQVTQMGQEVILRCVPISNHLYFYWYRQILGQKVEFLVSFYNNEISEKSEIFDDQFSVERPDGSNFTLKIRSTKLEDSAMYFCASSDKGCFGPGTRLLVL.

Comments on this clonotype: This clone may be a read error of a much larger clone one base away. The chain employs TRBV29-1 and TRBJ1-5; 9 nucleotides agree with TRBD1. The CDR3 is 14 residues long. Germline V CDR1 and CDR2: SQVTM, ANQGSEA. The junction had 14 bases not matched to a gene; V was cut back by 6 bases and J by 11 bases. The DNA for the CDR3 is TGCAGCGTGGCCGGGGGACAGGGCGAGGGGTCCCAGCATTTT. This translates into CSVAGGQGEGSQHF.

This clonotype has a count of ten or more. V and J are TRBV2 and TRBJ2-7, with D perhaps assigned TRBD1 or TRBD2 (5 bases each). Germline CDR1 and CDR2: SNHLY and FYNNEI. V gave up 4 bases and J gave up 3 bases, with 10 bases separating them. The CDR3 spans 13 residues. For the CDR3, the DNA is TGTGCCAGCAGTGTGGGACGGTTCTACGAGCAGTACTTC. This translates into CASSVGRFYEQYF.

This chain links TRBV19 with TRBJ2-7; D is undetermined. In germline, CDR1 is LNHDA, CDR2 SQIVND (reference sequence). CDR3 length: 14 residues. V shed 6 bases and J shed 0 bases, with 12 bases lying between them. The CDR3 DNA is TGTGCCAGTAGACAAAGTTCCTTCTCCTACGAGCAGTACTTC. It translates to CASRQSSFSYEQYF. Combining the CDR3 with reference TRBV19 and TRBJ2-7 gives the whole variable domain DGGITQSPKYLFRKEGQNVTLSCEQNLNHDAMYWYRQDPGQGLRLIYYSQIVNDFQKGDIAEGYSVSREKKESFPLTVTSAQKNPTAFYLCASRQSSFSYEQYFGPGTRLTVT.

The chain is built from TRBV9 and TRBJ1-5, with D hard to call. Germline-derived CDR1 and CDR2 are SGDLS and YYNGEE. CDR3 length equals 16 residues. Trimming removed 3 bases from V and 3 bases from J, with 16 bases in between. CDR3 DNA: TGTGCCAGCAGCGCAAAAGACGGTGGCACCAATCAGCCCCAGCATTTT. This encodes CASSAKDGGTNQPQHF.

The chain links TRBV29-1 to TRBJ1-3; D is possibly TRBD1 (6 bases). The CDR3 is 12 residues long. The germline gives CDR1 SQVTM, CDR2 ANQGSEA. Between the trimmed V and J ends, which lost 8 bases and 2 bases, there was a span of 10 bases. The DNA for the CDR3 is TGCAGCTTGTCAGGGGCTGGAAACACCATATATTTT. Amino acids: CSLSGAGNTIYF.

This clonotype was counted once. The chain couples TRBV25-1 to TRBJ2-5; D is ambiguous. This CDR3 has 13 residues. Germline V gene lookup returns CDR1 MGHDK and CDR2 SYGVNS. V lost 6 bases to trimming and J lost 6 bases, with 14 bases between them. CDR3 sequence reads: CASSQTRWKTQYF. CDR3 nucleotide sequence: TGTGCCAGCAGCCAAACACGCTGGAAGACCCAGTACTTC.

This clonotype was detected only once. The genes are TRBV7-9 and TRBJ2-5; D perhaps matches TRBD1 (5 bases). The germline gives CDR1 SEHNR, CDR2 FQNEAQ (reference sequence). This CDR3 is built from 12 residues. The V end was cut by 11 bases, the J end by 5 bases, with 15 bases between. DNA for the CDR3: TGTGCCGGACGGACACAGGTCGAGACCCAGTACTTC. Amino acid sequence: CAGRTQVETQYF.